The 17 T cell receptor gamma chains below were found in one sample sequenced in a study of gamma delta lymphoproliferative disorders and STAT genes. Sequencing used genomic DNA taken from PBMCs of patients and controls. TCRdb re-called clones from the multiplex PCR reads using CATT. The data contain 1,300 or so gamma-chain clones, 12% of them seen just once; the ten biggest clones take up 17%. The sample consisted of blood. These receptors originate from a human donor in good health.

This clone counts as large. This sequence joins TRGV10 and TRGJ1 or TRGJ2. Matching the DNA to germline supplied the J gene, which TCRdb does not give. Being an ORF, TRGV10 has a function that is uncertain. V shed 8 bases, J shed 4 bases, and the junction held 12 bases outside the gene matches. This CDR3 has 14 amino acids. The CDR3 nucleotides are TGTGCTGCGTGGGATTATCCCTTCTATTATAAGAAACTCTTT. Protein sequence: CAAWDYPFYYKKLF.

This clone is medium-sized. This chain connects TRGV2 to TRGJP1. Because TCRdb records no J gene, it was assigned here through a match of the DNA to germline. Germline loops: CDR1 EGSNGY, CDR2 YDSYNSKV. V dropped 0 bases and J dropped 6; count of bases not matched to a gene: 16. The CDR3 length is 18 residues. This chain's CDR3 is CATWDGPVCFLPGWFKIF. CDR3 coding DNA: TGTGCCACCTGGGACGGGCCGGTATGTTTCTTGCCTGGTTGGTTCAAGATATTT.

This clone is deemed large (0.1 to 1%). The rearrangement joins TRGV10 to TRGJP1. TCRdb leaves out the J gene; it was filled in here by matching the DNA to germline. TRGV10 is filed as an ORF, its function uncertain. V was clipped by 8 bases and J by 8 bases; unmatched bases: 12. The CDR3 runs 14 residues. The CDR3 region has the DNA TGTGCTGCGTGGGATTATGGGTGGGGTTGGTTCAAGATATTT. Translating gives CAAWDYGWGWFKIF.

This clone is deemed large (0.1 to 1%). This chain uses TRGV2 with TRGJP2. TCRdb lists no J gene, so it was determined here by aligning the DNA to germline. J gave up 3 bases and V 0 bases, and 7 bases lay outside the gene matches. Germline-derived CDR1 and CDR2 are EGSNGY and YDSYNSKV. The CDR3 length is 16 residues. Written as DNA, the CDR3 is TGTGCCACCTGGGACGGGCCTACTCGTAGTGATTGGATCAAGACGTTT. Protein product: CATWDGPTRSDWIKTF.

By its share, this clone is large. This chain connects TRGV10 to TRGJP1. The J gene, left out of TCRdb, was set here by checking the DNA against germline. TRGV10 has ORF status, its function being uncertain. This CDR3 contains 13 residues. The J segment lost 0 bases and the V segment lost 8 bases, leaving 1 base of the junction unmatched. The CDR3 loop reads CAAWDTTGWFKIF. DNA of the CDR3: TGTGCTGCGTGGGATACCACTGGTTGGTTCAAGATATTT.

This clone is large within its sample. This chain connects TRGV8 to TRGJP2. TCRdb records no J gene; here it was assigned by comparing the DNA to germline. From germline, CDR1 is VENAVY and CDR2 YDSYNSRV. Losses at the gene ends were 5 bases for V and 5 bases for J; bases not matched to a gene: 8. This CDR3 is 14 amino acids long. The chain's CDR3 is CATWALGSDWIKTF. In DNA, the CDR3 is TGTGCCACCTGGGCCCTTGGGAGTGATTGGATCAAGACGTTT.

This clone has a handful of counts. This same CDR3 is encoded by further DNA sequences in the sample. In DNA form, the CDR3 reads TGTGCCACCTGGGGGTATAGTAGTGATTGGATCAAAACGTTT. Translation: CATWGYSSDWIKTF. The J segment was not called; the V segment is TRGV8. This CDR3 comprises 14 residues. In germline, CDR1 is VENAVY, CDR2 YDSYNSRV.

Points on this clone: It is unclear where the CDR3 begins or ends on the DNA, so no DNA is shown, and the CDR3 is as TCRdb lists it. TRGV4 is the V gene, and the J gene was not called. The CDR3 totals 19 residues, both ends included. CDR1 is EGSTGY and CDR2 is YDSYTSSV in the germline V gene. CDR3 protein: CATWDGPIIRNSLAVEQHF.

This clone is classed as medium-sized (0.01 to 0.1%). This rearrangement joins TRGV8 to TRGJ1 or TRGJ2. TCRdb does not report a J gene; here it was assigned by matching the DNA to germline references. Trimming at V came to 3 bases and at J to 6 bases, leaving 14 bases not matched to a gene. There are 15 residues in the CDR3. Germline CDR1 and CDR2: VENAVY and YDSYNSRV. In nucleotides, the CDR3 is TGTGCCACCTGGGATGAAGCCGCCGATGGTTATAAGAAACTCTTT. Translated: CATWDEAADGYKKLF.

By share, this clone counts as medium-sized. CDR3 sequence: CATWDRLGYYKKLF. In nucleotides, the CDR3 is TGTGCCACCTGGGATAGGCTTGGCTATTATAAGAAACTCTTT. The V gene is TRGV8, the J gene TRGJ1 or TRGJ2. The J gene, not given by TCRdb, was assigned here from a germline match of the nucleotide sequence. Germline values: CDR1 VENAVY, CDR2 YDSYNSRV. J gave up 4 bases and V 0 bases, and 6 bases lay outside the gene matches. The CDR3 covers 14 residues.

This clone is medium-sized within its sample. The rearrangement uses TRGV9 and TRGJ1 or TRGJ2. No J gene is reported in TCRdb; it was inferred here by comparing the DNA with germline. Per germline, CDR1 GITISATS and CDR2 ISYDGTV (reference sequence). J gave up 0 bases and V 2 bases, and 4 bases lay outside the gene matches. The CDR3 sequence is 14 residues long. Here the CDR3 reads CALWEGLNYYKKLF. Written as DNA, the CDR3 is TGTGCCTTGTGGGAGGGCCTGAATTATTATAAGAAACTCTTT.

This clone qualifies as medium-sized. V usage is TRGV2 and J usage is TRGJ1 or TRGJ2. The J gene, left out of TCRdb, was set here by checking the DNA against germline. CDR1 and CDR2 from the germline V gene are EGSNGY and YDSYNSKV. There are 11 residues in the CDR3. J gave up 12 bases and V 0 bases, and 5 bases lay outside the gene matches. CDR3 sequence: CATWDGQGKLF. The CDR3 DNA reads TGTGCCACCTGGGACGGGCAGGGGAAACTCTTT.

This clone was seen only a few times. TCRdb's protein, taken from a much larger clone, differs from this DNA's translation at residue 9, likely owing to a read error; the protein displayed comes from the DNA. The J gene is uncalled and the V gene is TRGV4. The CDR3 consists of 11 residues. Looked up from germline, CDR1 is EGSTGY and CDR2 is YDSYTSSV. CDR3 in amino acids: CATWGYYKNLF. The DNA of the CDR3 is TGTGCCACCTGGGGTTATTATAAGAACCTCTTT.

By share, this clone counts as large. The chain joins TRGV10 to TRGJP1. The J gene was missing in TCRdb and was found by matching the end of the DNA to germline. TRGV10 is marked as an open reading frame, function uncertain. V trimming: 8 bases; J trimming: 0 bases; junction bases outside the gene matches: 4. The CDR3 runs to 14 residues. CDR3 sequence (DNA): TGTGCTGCGTGGGGAAATACCACTGGTTGGTTCAAGATATTT. The encoded protein is CAAWGNTTGWFKIF.

In its sample, this clone is medium-sized (0.01 to 0.1%). This rearrangement joins TRGV5 to TRGJ1 or TRGJ2. No J gene was available from TCRdb, and it was assigned here by a germline match of the DNA. The CDR3 sequence is 14 residues long. Unmatched junction bases numbered 5, after V lost 0 bases and J lost 3 bases. Germline CDR1 is VINAFY and CDR2 is YDVSNSKD. CDR3 sequence reads: CATWDRPLYYKKLF. DNA of the CDR3: TGTGCCACCTGGGACAGGCCCCTTTATTATAAGAAACTCTTT.

This clone has more than one count but fewer than ten. The rearrangement uses TRGV3 and TRGJP2. TCRdb records no J gene; here it was assigned by comparing the DNA to germline. The CDR3 is made up of 11 amino acids. The ends lost 9 bases at V and 5 bases at J; junction bases unmatched: 3. Germline CDR1 VTNTFY, CDR2 YDVSTARD (reference sequence). This CDR3 is CATRSDWIKTF. The DNA for the CDR3 is TGTGCCACCCGGAGTGATTGGATCAAGACGTTT.

This clone is medium-sized in the sample. The chain has TRGV8 and TRGJ1 or TRGJ2. TCRdb carries no J gene annotation; the J gene was assigned here by matching the DNA with germline. Germline V gives CDR1 VENAVY, CDR2 YDSYNSRV. Germline trimming cut 4 bases from V and 10 bases from J; bases unmatched to any gene: 4. The CDR3 spans 10 residues. CDR3 sequence reads: CATWETKKLF. CDR3 nucleotide sequence: TGTGCCACCTGGGAGACCAAGAAACTCTTT.